The source of this T cell receptor (beta chain) is a study of T cells in Graves' hyperthyroidism and ophthalmopathy (dated by TCRdb to the late 2010s). About the full investigation: Peripheral blood was collected at initial diagnosis, before any treatment. The approximately 97 discovery patients were randomly divided into training and test sets at a 7:3 ratio. A discovery cohort of about a hundred patients, 43 with Graves' ophthalmopathy and approximately 55 with stable Graves' hyperthyroidism, was used to find distinguishing TCR V-J signatures. Prospective prediction of ophthalmopathy was tested in an independent validation cohort consisting of about 20 hyperthyroidism patients and 15 to 17 patients who later progressed to ophthalmopathy. After blood sampling, hyperthyroidism patients were treated with methimazole at a starting dose of 30 mg daily, and ophthalmopathy patients were treated with high-dose intravenous methylprednisolone. According to the paper, TCR Vbeta CDR3 sequencing was carried out on 135 peripheral blood samples, which came from fewer than 50 ophthalmopathy, 70 to 80 hyperthyroidism and roughly 17 progressor patients. In over five Graves' hyperthyroidism patients, the study also compared T-cell repertoires from thyroid tissue with T-cell repertoires from blood.

What the research found in general, with its limitations: Sample size was not statistically predetermined, and investigators were not blinded to group allocation. In validation, the model predicted progression to ophthalmopathy a median of roughly 6.2 months before onset, with roughly 70% sensitivity and 72.22% specificity. A 13 V-J signature model separated ophthalmopathy from stable hyperthyroidism, with about 88% sensitivity and 81% to 83% specificity in cross-validation and 80%/75% in testing. Most expanded thyroid clonotypes (frequency above 0.001) were also detected in blood, a finding suggesting that blood repertoires may reflect thyroid immune responses.

In this sample, this clonotype turned up many times. Its antigen is still unknown. No much larger clonotype is one base removed from it; base qualities were not supplied. The TCR beta CDR3 regions were amplified from RNA transcripts. A first-round RT-PCR of the TCR CDR3 used the HTBI primer set with the Qiagen OneStep RT-PCR kit. Libraries were constructed in a second round of multiplex PCR, after which size selection and purification were performed. The libraries were sequenced on an Illumina HiSeq2000 using paired-end 100 bp reads. Turning to the authors' computational methods: SOAPnuke was used to process the raw data, with reads discarded if the reads contained adapters or uncalled bases, had a mean Phred below 15, or lacked an exact constant-primer or identifier match. COPE v1.2.5 was used to merge the high-quality paired reads, and each unique nucleotide sequence was defined as a clonotype. MiTCR v1.1 was used to align clonotypes to the IMGT TRBV, TRBD and TRBJ reference segments. Analysis was restricted to V-J combinations with a frequency above 0.0001, which covered approximately 99% of repertoires. The TCS score was defined as F50 (clonal expansion) divided by E x V (chaos), with BLOSUM62-based TCRdist calculated between CDR3 peptides within each V-J. Welch's t-statistics and random forest reduced around 510 V-J features to roughly 13, which were used in a naive Bayes classifier (R e1071). TCRdb redid the processing of the public reads, applying fastp at Q25 and MiXCR, and retained in-frame beta chains. Rows with one shared CDR3 protein collapse into an entry with the most common genes and DNA. For this entry, the V and J calls and clone size follow TCRdb and not the study's own pipeline. Recorded for this sample are hundreds of thousands of distinct CDR3 sequences; around 14% of them occurred a single time. Of the sample, just under 8% falls within the top ten clones.

Stable Graves' hyperthyroidism was defined as no progression to ophthalmopathy during 18 months of follow-up. Hyperthyroidism patients were newly diagnosed, had a disease duration of under 2 months, and were aged 18 to 65 years. Patients with uncontrolled infections, other autoimmune diseases, pregnancy or lactation were excluded. Diagnoses relied on clinical symptoms, serum thyroxine and TRAb, thyroid ultrasound and orbital computed tomography. PBMCs were separated from roughly 10 ml of fresh peripheral blood using Ficoll-Paque density gradient centrifugation. Total RNA was extracted with Trizol reagent, and quality was checked on an Agilent 2100 Bioanalyzer. Trimming costs V 8 bases and J 5 bases, and their ends lie 12 bases apart. CDR3 length: 12 amino acids, cysteine to phenylalanine. Only the CDR3 region is kept as DNA, spanning 36 bases read in frame from base 1. CDR1 and CDR2, per the germline V gene, are SNHLY and FYNNEI.

The sample comprised blood. This sequence was found in a woman aged 18-29 years with Graves' hyperthyroidism. The V gene is TRBV2 and the J gene is TRBJ1-2; the D gene cannot be resolved reliably. The CDR3 is CASEEVLYGYTF. The nucleotide sequence reads TGTGCCAGCGAAGAGGTTCTATATGGCTACACCTTC.